One sample yielded the 19 T cell receptor beta chains listed below, sequenced in a study of cytomegalovirus exposure and HLA in healthy donors. PCR used 60 Vbeta primers and 13 Jbeta primers. Here immunoSEQ multiplex PCR was the method, and the copy in TCRdb shows in-frame clones only, minus some. The sample lists fewer than 150,000 clones, 75% to 90% seen once, with about 6.7% in the top ten. Material for sequencing was PBMCs. The receptors were sampled from a woman in her twenties or thirties in good health and CMV-seropositive.

The V call is TRBV9, the J call TRBJ2-3; 8 nucleotides agree with TRBD2. Germline values: CDR1 SGDLS, CDR2 YYNGEE. Unmatched junction bases numbered 5, after V lost 4 bases and J lost 1 base. The CDR3 covers 15 residues. CDR3 DNA sequence: TGTGCCAGCAGCCATGGAGCGGGGGGCACAGATACGCAGTATTTT. Translating gives CASSHGAGGTDTQYF.

A single count supports this clone. The J gene is TRBJ1-6, the V gene TRBV11-2; D may be TRBD1 (6 bases). CDR3 size: 15 residues. Germline CDR1 and CDR2: SGHAT and FQNNGV. Trimming took 3 bases from V and 12 from J, leaving 18 bases between them. CDR3: CASSFRGGTGRPLHF. The CDR3 DNA follows: TGTGCCAGCAGCTTTAGAGGGGGAACAGGGAGACCCCTCCACTTT.

This clone has only one observation. J is TRBJ1-1 and V is TRBV9; D perhaps matches TRBD1 (6 bases). Germline CDR1 and CDR2: SGDLS and YYNGEE. The germline V and J ends were trimmed by 4 bases and 1 base, with 11 bases remaining between them. CDR3 length: 14 residues. CDR3 sequence (DNA): TGTGCCAGCAGCTATGGACAGACGAACACTGAAGCTTTCTTT. Amino acids: CASSYGQTNTEAFF.

V usage is TRBV27 and J usage is TRBJ2-7; tentative D call: TRBD2 (6 bases). The CDR3 is made up of 15 amino acids. Germline assignment: CDR1 MNHEY and CDR2 SMNVEV (reference sequence). Between the trimmed V and J ends, which lost 0 bases and 3 bases, there was a span of 12 bases. CDR3 loop: CASSLSVGTHYEQYF. The CDR3 region has the DNA TGTGCCAGCAGTTTATCGGTAGGGACTCACTACGAGCAGTACTTC.

The chain links TRBV13 to TRBJ2-7; D might be TRBD1 (6 bases). Trimming removed 5 bases from V and 3 bases from J, with 20 bases in between. Germline V lookup: CDR1 PRHDT, CDR2 FYEKMQ (reference sequence). The CDR3 is 16 amino acids. The CDR3 DNA reads TGTGCCAGCAGCACAGGGTGGGGCAGGGGTTACTACGAGCAGTACTTC. It is translated as CASSTGWGRGYYEQYF. Variable domain in full (rest from reference TRBV13 and TRBJ2-7): AAGVIQSPRHLIKEKRETATLKCYPIPRHDTVYWYQQGPGQDPQFLISFYEKMQSDKGSIPDRFSAQQFSDYHSELNMSSLELGDSALYFCASSTGWGRGYYEQYFGPGTRLTVT.

The chain couples TRBV6-5 to TRBJ2-1; 10 bases line up with TRBD1. The CDR3 runs to 16 residues. The trim removed 4 bases at V and 4 bases at J, leaving 7 bases unmatched. Germline values: CDR1 MNHEY, CDR2 SVGAGI. This CDR3 reads CASSFLDRGGYNEQFF. The CDR3 DNA reads TGTGCCAGCAGTTTCCTGGACAGGGGGGGATACAATGAGCAGTTCTTC.

The CDR3 DNA reads TGTGCCAGCAGGTACTCAACTGGGAACACCGGGGAGCTGTTTTTT. Its protein is CASRYSTGNTGELFF. The V gene is TRBV28, the J gene TRBJ2-2; D unclear. The germline gives CDR1 MDHEN, CDR2 SYDVKM. The V end lost 6 bases, the J end lost 1 base, and 12 bases lay between the germline ends. The CDR3 loop spans 15 amino acids.

This chain joins TRBV5-4 and TRBJ2-3, with 8 positions matching TRBD1. Trimming cost V 9 bases and J 3 bases; bases outside gene matches: 9. From germline, CDR1 is SGHNT and CDR2 YYREEE (reference sequence). This CDR3 contains 14 residues. The CDR3 nucleotides read TGTGCCACCCAAGAGGGACAGGCAACAGATACGCAGTATTTT. Its translation is CATQEGQATDTQYF. Drawing the rest from reference TRBV5-4 and TRBJ2-3, the complete variable domain is ETGVTQSPTHLIKTRGQQVTLRCSSQSGHNTVSWYQQALGQGPQFIFQYYREEENGRGNFPPRFSGLQFPNYSSELNVNALELDDSALYLCATQEGQATDTQYFGPGTRLTVL.

The rearrangement uses TRBV2 and TRBJ2-1, with TRBD2 matching 11 bases. CDR3 length: 15 amino acids. Germline V lookup: CDR1 SNHLY, CDR2 FYNNEI. With V trimmed by 10 bases and J by 4 bases, 9 bases remained unmatched. DNA of the CDR3: TGTGCCACATCTCCGGGACTAGCGGTTTACAATGAGCAGTTCTTC. This codes for CATSPGLAVYNEQFF.

As for this clone: The same CDR3 is also encoded by other DNA sequences in this sample. The J gene is TRBJ2-7, the V gene TRBV4-1; 7 positions match TRBD1. The CDR3 totals 14 residues. The junction had 0 bases not matched to a gene; V was cut back by 1 base and J by 0 bases. Germline V gene sequence: CDR1 MGHRA, CDR2 YSYEKL. In nucleotides, the CDR3 is TGCGCCAGCAGCCAAGGACAGGGCTCCTACGAGCAGTACTTC. This codes for CASSQGQGSYEQYF.

This clone was counted between two and nine times. The chain uses TRBV18 and TRBJ2-7; TRBD1 matches 7 bases. V shed 3 bases and J 3 bases; nucleotides not matched to a gene: 5. The CDR3 sequence is 14 residues long. Germline loops: CDR1 KGHSH, CDR2 LQKENI. In DNA form, the CDR3 reads TGTGCCAGCTCACCGGGGACAGTAGACTACGAGCAGTACTTC. Amino acids: CASSPGTVDYEQYF.

The gene calls are TRBV6-5 and TRBJ1-1, with TRBD1 as a possible D gene (5 bases). V was pared by 2 bases and J by 6 bases, with 10 bases between. The length of the CDR3 is 13 residues. Germline CDR1 MNHEY, CDR2 SVGAGI. The CDR3 is CASSYGRGAEAFF. CDR3 nucleotides: TGTGCCAGCAGTTACGGGAGGGGCGCTGAAGCTTTCTTT.

The rearrangement uses TRBV5-1 and TRBJ1-1, with D perhaps TRBD1 (6 bases). CDR3 length: 13 residues. The germline CDR1 and CDR2 sequences are SGHRS and YFSETQ. V lost 3 bases and J lost 4, with 10 bases in between. CDR3 DNA sequence: TGCGCCAGCAGCTCCTACAGGGCCACTGAAGCTTTCTTT. It yields the protein CASSSYRATEAFF. The full variable domain, rest sourced from reference TRBV5-1 and TRBJ1-1, is KAGVTQTPRYLIKTRGQQVTLSCSPISGHRSVSWYQQTPGQGLQFLFEYFSETQRNKGNFPGRFSGRQFSNSRSEMNVSTLELGDSALYLCASSSYRATEAFFGQGTRLTVV.

This rearrangement joins TRBV6-9 to TRBJ1-5, with TRBD1 identical over 7 bases. The CDR3 is 18 residues long. Germline V lookup: CDR1 MNHGY, CDR2 SVAAGI. The ends lost 7 bases at V and 0 bases at J; junction bases unmatched: 15. The CDR3 region has the DNA TGTGCCAGCACCCTCCCCGGGGACAGCCTCTATAGCAATCAGCCCCAGCATTTT. The encoded protein is CASTLPGDSLYSNQPQHF.

The chain joins TRBV6-5 to TRBJ2-7; 8 nucleotides align to TRBD2. The V gene's germline CDR1 is MNHEY and CDR2 SVGAGI. V lost 7 bases, J lost 4 bases, and 12 bases stayed unmatched. The CDR3 is 15 residues long. CDR3 protein: CASNPLLAAPYEQYF. The CDR3 bases are TGTGCCAGCAATCCCCTACTAGCGGCTCCTTACGAGCAGTACTTC.

This clone occurred once. This chain connects TRBV7-9 to TRBJ2-2; D may be TRBD1 (5 bases). This CDR3 spans 12 amino acids. Per germline, CDR1 SEHNR and CDR2 FQNEAQ (reference sequence). Trimming removed 2 bases from V and 7 bases from J, with 5 bases in between. The CDR3 coding sequence is TGTGCCAGCAGCTTACAGGGCGGGGAGCTGTTTTTT. Encoded protein: CASSLQGGELFF.

The chain joins TRBV5-1 to TRBJ2-7; D unclear. The CDR3 spans 15 residues. Per germline, CDR1 SGHRS and CDR2 YFSETQ. Trimming cost V 0 bases and J 5 bases, with 15 bases left between them. The CDR3 here is CASSLGASPLDEQYF. DNA for the CDR3: TGCGCCAGCAGCTTGGGGGCGAGCCCCTTGGACGAGCAGTACTTC.

The V call is TRBV5-1, the J call TRBJ1-1, with D possibly TRBD1 on 5 matching bases. Germline V gene sequence: CDR1 SGHRS, CDR2 YFSETQ. The CDR3 covers 15 residues. The ends were cut back, 2 bases at V and 5 bases at J, with 16 bases in the middle. The CDR3 nucleotides read TGCGCCAGCAGCTTTGGCTCGGGGGGAGGTACTGAAGCTTTCTTT. This translates into CASSFGSGGGTEAFF.

The chain uses TRBV2 and TRBJ1-1, with 7 bases aligning to TRBD1. CDR3 length: 15 amino acids. After removal of 6 bases from V and 1 base from J, the junction contained 8 bases not matched to a gene. The germline V gene has CDR1 SNHLY and CDR2 FYNNEI. This CDR3 reads CASSEYGQANTEAFF. The CDR3 DNA sequence: TGTGCCAGCAGCGAGTATGGACAGGCGAACACTGAAGCTTTCTTT.